The rows below give T cell receptor beta chains drawn from one sample of a study of T cells in Graves' hyperthyroidism and ophthalmopathy. MiXCR was run by TCRdb on the multiplex PCR reads, yielding one entry per CDR3 protein. The sample holds a few hundred thousand distinct CDR3 sequences, around 20% seen once. Specimen: blood. These receptor sequences come from a man in his late teens or twenties with Graves' hyperthyroidism. CDR3s include the opening cysteine and the closing phenylalanine or tryptophan. The D gene is left open where the match is weak. A row's size may be missing; if present it is once, few, many or a size class.

>TRBV2|-|TRBJ1-1|-
TGTGCCAGCGGAGTTGGATTCCTGGGCACTGAAGCTTTCTTT
CASGVGFLGTEAFF
>TRBV20-1|-|TRBJ1-5|few
TGCAGTGCTAGACCCCTGAATCGCAATCAGCCCCAGCATTTT
CSARPLNRNQPQHF
>TRBV20-1|-|TRBJ2-5|many
TGCAGTGCCCCCCCACGGGGCCCCCGAGAGACCCAGTACTTC
CSAPPRGPRETQYF
>TRBV7-2|TRBD2|TRBJ2-5|many
TGTGCCAGCAGCTTAAGACAAGCGGGGGTCCAAGAGACCCAGTACTTC
CASSLRQAGVQETQYF
>TRBV20-1|-|TRBJ2-5|many
TGCAGTGCCTGGGACATCCAAGAGACCCAGTACTTC
CSAWDIQETQYF
>TRBV7-9|-|TRBJ2-5|many
TGTGCCAGCAGCTACGAGGTCGGCGAGACCCAGTACTTC
CASSYEVGETQYF
>TRBV19|TRBD1|TRBJ1-5|-
TGTGCCAGTATGACAGGGGGAGGCAATCAGCCCCAGCATTTT
CASMTGGGNQPQHF
>TRBV12-3/TRBV12-4|-|TRBJ1-1|many
TGTGCCAGCTCCCTCTCCCCCACGGGCTGGGGTGAAGCTTTCTTT
CASSLSPTGWGEAFF
>TRBV11-2|TRBD1|TRBJ2-6|-
TGTGCCAGCAGCACGCAACCGCAGGGGGCTGGGGCCAACGTCCTGACTTTC
CASSTQPQGAGANVLTF
>TRBV11-2|TRBD2|TRBJ2-3|many
TGTGCCAGCAGCTTTCGGGCGGGGGGGCTTGGTACAGATACGCAGTATTTT
CASSFRAGGLGTDTQYF
>TRBV6-1|-|TRBJ1-2|many
TGTGCCAGCATCGGGGAGAAACCCGGCTACACCTTC
CASIGEKPGYTF
>TRBV12-3/TRBV12-4|-|TRBJ1-5|-
TGTGCCAGCAGTTTTATGATTGGAGGGGGCAATCAGCCCCAGCATTTT
CASSFMIGGGNQPQHF
>TRBV18|TRBD1|TRBJ2-5|-
TGTGCCAGCTCAGTTACGGGACAGTACCAAGAGACCCAGTACTTC
CASSVTGQYQETQYF
>TRBV3-1|-|TRBJ2-7|few
TGTGCCAGCAGCCAAGGATGGACCGGCGAGCAGTACTTC
CASSQGWTGEQYF
>TRBV6-1|TRBD1|TRBJ2-6|few
TGTGCCAGCAGTGAAGACACAGGGGGCACTGGGGCCAACGTCCTGACTTTC
CASSEDTGGTGANVLTF
>TRBV28|TRBD1|TRBJ2-7|many
TGTGCCATCCAGGACAGGGCCGAGCAGTACTTC
CAIQDRAEQYF
>TRBV5-1|TRBD1|TRBJ1-1|many
TGCGCCAGCAGCCGCTCAGGGGGGACTGAAGCTTTCTTT
CASSRSGGTEAFF
>TRBV13|-|TRBJ2-2|many
TGTGCCAGCAGCTTATGGAAGGGGAGTACCGGGGAGCTGTTTTTT
CASSLWKGSTGELFF
>TRBV6-2/TRBV6-3|-|TRBJ2-7|many
TGTGCCAGCAGTTACCCTAAACTGCGGGGTTACTCCTACGAGCAGTACTTC
CASSYPKLRGYSYEQYF
>TRBV20-1|TRBD1|TRBJ2-2|many
TGCAGTGCTACCCCGGGACAGGGGGCGAGGACCGGGGAGCTGTTTTTT
CSATPGQGARTGELFF
>TRBV28|TRBD2|TRBJ2-5|few
TGTGCCAGCAGTTTGACCAGCGGGAGATGGGAGACCCAGTACTTC
CASSLTSGRWETQYF
>TRBV28|-|TRBJ1-2|many
TGTGCCAGCAGTTTGAAACAGGACTATGGCTACACCTTC
CASSLKQDYGYTF
>TRBV30|-|TRBJ1-2|many
TGTGCCTGGAGTACCAGCCCAACAGGTGGCTACACCTTC
CAWSTSPTGGYTF
>TRBV25-1|-|TRBJ1-1|-
TGTGCCAGCAAGGGGGGAGGCTACACTGAAGCTTTCTTT
CASKGGGYTEAFF
>TRBV12-3/TRBV12-4|-|TRBJ1-2|many
TGTGCCAGCAGTTTAGAGGGGACACGACCCTATGGCTACACCTTC
CASSLEGTRPYGYTF
>TRBV5-1|-|TRBJ2-2|-
TGCGCCAGCAGCTTGGGAACGTGGACCGGGGAGCTGTTTTTT
CASSLGTWTGELFF
>TRBV7-6|-|TRBJ2-5|few
TGTGCCAGCAGCTTAGTAGTCGGGTACTCGCATATGGAGACCCAGTACTTC
CASSLVVGYSHMETQYF
>TRBV13|-|TRBJ2-7|many
TGTGCCAGCAGCTTATGGGACGGAGTTGGGTACGAGCAGTACTTC
CASSLWDGVGYEQYF
>TRBV11-2|-|TRBJ2-7|few
TGTGCCAGCAGCTTAGATAGTAGCAGGGCCTACGAGCAGTACTTC
CASSLDSSRAYEQYF
>TRBV5-6|-|TRBJ2-3|-
TGTGCCAGCAGCCTAGCTACCCCGCGGAGCACAGATACGCAGTATTTT
CASSLATPRSTDTQYF
>TRBV6-4|TRBD1|TRBJ2-5|many
TGTGCCAGCCCGTGGACAGGGACTGAGACCCAGTACTTC
CASPWTGTETQYF
>TRBV6-1|-|TRBJ2-2|many
TGTGCCAGCACTGAGGGGGCGGGGGGAAGGACCGGGGAGCTGTTTTTT
CASTEGAGGRTGELFF
>TRBV9|-|TRBJ1-2|many
TGTGCCAGCAGCGTTTGGACGGTGAACTATGGCTACACCTTC
CASSVWTVNYGYTF
>TRBV10-3|TRBD1|TRBJ2-5|many
TGTGCCACCGGACGGACAGGGGAAGAGACCCAGTACTTC
CATGRTGEETQYF
>TRBV5-1|TRBD2|TRBJ2-5|-
TGCGCCAGCAGCTTGACGGGACTAGAAGAGACCCAGTACTTC
CASSLTGLEETQYF
>TRBV2|-|TRBJ2-2|many
TGTGCCAGCAGTGGCGTAGCGGCAGGGCCAAACACCGGGGAGCTGTTTTTT
CASSGVAAGPNTGELFF
>TRBV19|TRBD1|TRBJ1-1|-
TGTGCCAGTAGGGCAATGACAGGGAGGGTGATGAACACTGAAGCTTTCTTT
CASRAMTGRVMNTEAFF
>TRBV12-3/TRBV12-4|-|TRBJ2-6|many
TGTGCCAGCAGTTTAATGGGAGGAACCTCTGGGGCCAACGTCCTGACTTTC
CASSLMGGTSGANVLTF
>TRBV12-3/TRBV12-4|-|TRBJ2-2|many
TGTGCCAGCAGTAGTTTCCGTACGAACACCGGGGAGCTGTTTTTT
CASSSFRTNTGELFF
>TRBV6-1|-|TRBJ1-5|-
TGTGCCAGCGACCTTAATGGGGGGGCCTATCAGCCCCAGCATTTT
CASDLNGGAYQPQHF
>TRBV30|-|TRBJ1-5|many
TGTGCCTGGAGTGTAAATGGTGGACAGCCCCAGCATTTT
CAWSVNGGQPQHF
>TRBV11-2|-|TRBJ2-2|many
TGTGCCAGCAGCCGTAACAGTGTAACCGGGGAGCTGTTTTTT
CASSRNSVTGELFF
>TRBV30|-|TRBJ1-1|many
TGTGCCTGGAGTGTATGGGAAACTGAAGCTTTCTTT
CAWSVWETEAFF
>TRBV27|TRBD1|TRBJ2-2|many
TGTGCCAGCAGTCATCTACAGGGGGCGGACACCGGGGAGCTGTTTTTT
CASSHLQGADTGELFF
>TRBV27|-|TRBJ2-5|many
TGTGCCAGCAGTTTACTACAGGAAAAACAAGAGACCCAGTACTTC
CASSLLQEKQETQYF
>TRBV6-1|-|TRBJ2-7|many
TGTGCCAGCAGTGAACGGCCAGCGAGCTCCTACGAGCAGTACTTC
CASSERPASSYEQYF
>TRBV30|-|TRBJ1-1|many
TGTGCCTGGAGAGGGCAATCGAGTGAAGCTTTCTTT
CAWRGQSSEAFF
>TRBV12-3/TRBV12-4|TRBD1|TRBJ1-5|many
TGTGCCACCGCGGACAGGGGGAATCAGCCCCAGCATTTT
CATADRGNQPQHF
>TRBV12-3/TRBV12-4|-|TRBJ2-2|many
TGTGCCAGCAGTACCCCCGGGACCGGGGAGCTGTTTTTT
CASSTPGTGELFF
>TRBV6-2/TRBV6-3|-|TRBJ2-5|many
TGTGCCAGCAGCCTCGGGGAATCAGTAAAACGCCAAGAGACCCAGTACTTC
CASSLGESVKRQETQYF
>TRBV6-5|-|TRBJ2-7|many
TGTGCCAGCAGTTACGACACTTTAGGCGAGCAGTACTTC
CASSYDTLGEQYF
>TRBV6-5|TRBD1|TRBJ1-1|many
TGTGCCAGCAGTTCTGGGACAGGGAGATTTGGCACTGAAGCTTTCTTT
CASSSGTGRFGTEAFF
>TRBV9|-|TRBJ1-1|-
TGTGCCAGCAGCGTAGGTGTGGGGTATGAAGCTTTCTTT
CASSVGVGYEAFF
>TRBV12-3/TRBV12-4|-|TRBJ2-5|-
TGTGCCAGCAGCCCTTATTCGGGGGCGGAGGAGACCCAGTACTTC
CASSPYSGAEETQYF
>TRBV28|-|TRBJ1-1|many
TGTGCCAGCAGTTCTCCGGGTCGAAACACTGAAGCTTTCTTT
CASSSPGRNTEAFF
>TRBV7-8|-|TRBJ1-5|-
TGTGCCACTGCCGGACGGGGAGATCAGCCCCAGCATTTT
CATAGRGDQPQHF
>TRBV27|-|TRBJ1-5|-
TGTGCCAGCAGTTTATCCCAATGGGGCAATCAGCCCCAGCATTTT
CASSLSQWGNQPQHF
>TRBV11-2|-|TRBJ1-1|many
TGTGCCAGCAGCTTAAATTCGTTCCGGACGAACACTGAAGCTTTCTTT
CASSLNSFRTNTEAFF
>TRBV28|-|TRBJ2-5|few
TGTGCCAGCAGTGCCCGCAGGGGCCTGTACCAAGAGACCCAGTACTTC
CASSARRGLYQETQYF